The 26 T cell receptor beta chains presented below share a single source sample, sequenced in a study of T cell changes during pregnancy in multiple sclerosis. Sequencing was performed with immunoSEQ multiplex PCR; in TCRdb, only in-frame clones are kept and a portion is missing. The sample carries about 130,000 clones, less than 97% recorded once. The sample here was peripheral blood, taken after pregnancy. These receptors were collected from a female donor with multiple sclerosis, enrolled in a pregnancy study.

The chain couples TRBV4-2 to TRBJ2-7; 7 nucleotides align to TRBD2. The V gene end was trimmed by 4 bases and the J gene end by 3 bases; junction bases not matched to a gene: 3. Germline loops: CDR1 LGHNA, CDR2 YNFKEQ. The length of the CDR3 is 13 residues. CDR3 nucleotides: TGTGCCAGCAGCCTTACGGGGGGCTACGAGCAGTACTTC. Encoded protein: CASSLTGGYEQYF.

This sequence joins TRBV28 and TRBJ2-7, with 8 bases fitting TRBD2. The V gene's germline CDR1 is MDHEN and CDR2 SYDVKM. The CDR3 extends over 15 amino acids. The V segment lost 6 bases and the J segment 1 base; nucleotides outside the gene matches: 8. The CDR3 coding sequence is TGTGCCAGCAGGAGACGAGCGGGAGTATCCTACGAGCAGTACTTC. Translation: CASRRRAGVSYEQYF.

The chain carries TRBV30 and TRBJ1-5; D ambiguous. CDR3 length: 13 amino acids. Per germline, CDR1 GTSNPN and CDR2 SVGIG (reference sequence). V shed 4 bases and J shed 5 bases, with 12 bases lying between them. The CDR3: CAWNEGRDQPQHF. In nucleotides, the CDR3 is TGTGCCTGGAACGAGGGCAGAGATCAGCCCCAGCATTTT. Complete variable domain (other parts from reference TRBV30 and TRBJ1-5): SQTIHQWPATLVQPVGSPLSLECTVEGTSNPNLYWYRQAAGRGLQLLFYSVGIGQISSEVPQNLSASRPQDRQFILSSKKLLLSDSGFYLCAWNEGRDQPQHFGDGTRLSIL.

The chain is built from TRBV7-2 and TRBJ2-4, with 9 bases lining up with TRBD2. This CDR3 is 16 amino acids long. V lost 5 bases, J lost 1 base, and 6 bases stayed unmatched. Germline assignment: CDR1 SGHTA and CDR2 FQGNSA. The CDR3 reads CASSEPGLAAKNIQYF. In nucleotides, the CDR3 is TGTGCCAGCAGCGAACCGGGACTAGCCGCCAAAAACATTCAGTACTTC.

In its sample, this clone was seen once. This chain connects TRBV27 to TRBJ2-7; D might be TRBD1 (6 bases). Germline V lookup: CDR1 MNHEY, CDR2 SMNVEV (reference sequence). Trimming took 6 bases from V and 6 from J, leaving 18 bases between them. The CDR3 spans 14 residues. DNA of the CDR3: TGTGCCAGCAGGACAGGTTTTGGGGGAGTCGAGCAGTACTTC. Protein sequence: CASRTGFGGVEQYF.

The rearrangement joins TRBV9 to TRBJ2-1; perhaps TRBD2 as D (7 bases). The CDR3 contains 12 residues. From germline, CDR1 is SGDLS and CDR2 YYNGEE. Trimming cost V 7 bases and J 7 bases, with 12 bases left between them. Here the CDR3 reads CASRGAANEQFF. In DNA, the CDR3 is TGTGCCAGCCGGGGGGCAGCAAATGAGCAGTTCTTC.

The chain joins TRBV5-8 to TRBJ2-5; possible D gene TRBD2, 7 bases. Germline lookup yields CDR1 SGHTS and CDR2 YDEGEE. Trimming pared 2 bases from V and 1 base from J, leaving 12 bases between. The CDR3 is made up of 15 amino acids. Here the CDR3 DNA reads TGTGCCAGCAGCTTAGGGGGGGGGTTCCAAGAGACCCAGTACTTC. Amino acids: CASSLGGGFQETQYF.

The chain joins TRBV6-1 to TRBJ1-5; D is perhaps TRBD1 (6 bases). The V gene lost 4 bases and the J gene lost 2 bases, with 15 bases spanning the gap. The CDR3 consists of 16 residues. Germline V gene lookup returns CDR1 MNHNS and CDR2 SASEGT. The CDR3 loop is CASSVTPAGGNQPQHF. The CDR3 DNA is TGTGCCAGCAGTGTGACACCGGCAGGGGGCAATCAGCCCCAGCATTTT.

The V call is TRBV29-1, the J call TRBJ1-2; maybe TRBD1 (5 bases). Deletions cut 4 bases from V and 3 bases from J, with 18 bases between. This CDR3 is built from 15 residues. CDR1 and CDR2 (germline): SQVTM, ANQGSEA. The CDR3 DNA is TGCAGCGTTGGGCCCTCCGGACAATCGGACTATGGCTACACCTTC. It is translated as CSVGPSGQSDYGYTF.

This chain connects TRBV28 to TRBJ2-1; 8 positions agree with TRBD2. Germline V gene data show CDR1 as MDHEN and CDR2 as SYDVKM. V was pared by 4 bases and J by 2 bases, with 22 bases of the junction left unmatched. The CDR3 spans 21 residues. CDR3 in amino acids: CASSSNVLGGRAGEAYNEQFF. The CDR3 DNA reads as TGTGCCAGCAGTTCTAATGTTTTGGGGGGGCGAGCGGGAGAGGCCTACAATGAGCAGTTCTTC.

This chain links TRBV19 with TRBJ2-7; tentatively, D is TRBD2 (6 bases). From germline, CDR1 is LNHDA and CDR2 SQIVND (reference sequence). The CDR3 loop spans 12 amino acids. Between the trimmed V and J ends, which lost 11 bases and 2 bases, there was a span of 13 bases. The CDR3 DNA sequence: TGTGCCTCCCGCGGGGCCGCCTACGAGCAGTACTTC. It codes for CASRGAAYEQYF. The full variable domain, completed using reference TRBV19 and TRBJ2-7, is DGGITQSPKYLFRKEGQNVTLSCEQNLNHDAMYWYRQDPGQGLRLIYYSQIVNDFQKGDIAEGYSVSREKKESFPLTVTSAQKNPTAFYLCASRGAAYEQYFGPGTRLTVT.

The chain uses TRBV5-1 and TRBJ2-2; 7 bases match TRBD1. The CDR3 spans 15 residues. Germline trimming cut 3 bases from V and 1 base from J; bases unmatched to any gene: 3. Germline V gives CDR1 SGHRS, CDR2 YFSETQ. CDR3 loop: CASSSGQLNTGELFF. Here the CDR3 DNA reads TGCGCCAGCAGCTCGGGACAGCTGAACACCGGGGAGCTGTTTTTT.

This clone was detected once. The V and J genes are TRBV11-2 and TRBJ2-7; TRBD1 matches 7 bases. The CDR3 is made up of 16 amino acids. Trimming cost V 1 base and J 3 bases; bases outside gene matches: 9. CDR1 and CDR2 (germline): SGHAT, FQNNGV. The CDR3 DNA reads TGTGCCAGCAGCTTAGCCCCTGGACAGGTCCGCTACGAGCAGTACTTC. It specifies CASSLAPGQVRYEQYF. Filled out from reference TRBV11-2 and TRBJ2-7, the complete variable domain reads EAGVAQSPRYKIIEKRQSVAFWCNPISGHATLYWYQQILGQGPKLLIQFQNNGVVDDSQLPKDRFSAERLKGVDSTLKIQPAKLEDSAVYLCASSLAPGQVRYEQYFGPGTRLTVT.

The rearrangement links TRBV6-6 to TRBJ2-3; 7 bases fit TRBD1. Losses at the gene ends were 7 bases for V and 6 bases for J; bases not matched to a gene: 13. Germline assignment: CDR1 MNHNY and CDR2 SVGAGI (reference sequence). CDR3 length: 15 amino acids. This CDR3 reads CASIPLGQARDTQYF. The CDR3 nucleotides read TGTGCCAGCATTCCTCTTGGACAGGCCAGGGATACGCAGTATTTT.

The V gene is TRBV28, the J gene TRBJ1-2, with 7 bases aligning to TRBD1. Unmatched junction bases numbered 14, after V lost 5 bases and J lost 5 bases. CDR1 is MDHEN, CDR2 SYDVKM, per germline. This CDR3 is built from 16 residues. The chain's CDR3 is CASSPQDRLIIYGYTF. Here the CDR3 DNA reads TGTGCCAGCAGTCCCCAGGACAGGTTGATCATTTATGGCTACACCTTC.

Only one count was recorded for this clone. This chain links TRBV6-5 with TRBJ1-2, with 7 positions matching TRBD1. The CDR3 is made up of 13 amino acids. V was clipped by 2 bases and J by 6 bases; unmatched bases: 3. The germline V gene encodes CDR1 MNHEY and CDR2 SVGAGI. The CDR3, as DNA: TGTGCCAGCAGTTACCGACAGGGTCATGGCTACACCTTC. It is translated as CASSYRQGHGYTF.

The rearrangement uses TRBV18 and TRBJ2-5, with 9 positions matching TRBD2. The CDR3 is 14 residues long. Germline V gene data show CDR1 as KGHSH and CDR2 as LQKENI. V was clipped by 3 bases and J by 4 bases; unmatched bases: 3. The CDR3 here is CASSPSGSRETQYF. For the CDR3, the DNA is TGTGCCAGCTCACCTAGCGGGAGTCGAGAGACCCAGTACTTC.

V gene TRBV5-1 combines with J gene TRBJ2-6; D gene unclear. V gave up 0 bases and J gave up 2 bases, with 9 bases separating them. The CDR3 is 16 residues long. Germline V gives CDR1 SGHRS, CDR2 YFSETQ. The CDR3 region is CASSLGFRAGANVLTF. For the CDR3, the DNA is TGCGCCAGCAGCTTGGGTTTCCGGGCTGGGGCCAACGTCCTGACTTTC.

The chain uses TRBV6-5 and TRBJ2-1; 12 bases agree with TRBD2. Trimming cost V 7 bases and J 4 bases; bases outside gene matches: 2. The CDR3 spans 14 residues. Germline loops: CDR1 MNHEY, CDR2 SVGAGI. The CDR3 nucleotides are TGTGCCAGCACACTAGCGGGAGGTTACAATGAGCAGTTCTTC. Protein product: CASTLAGGYNEQFF.

The chain joins TRBV28 to TRBJ1-5, with D perhaps TRBD1 (6 bases). V was cut by 5 bases and J by 3 bases, with 17 bases left in between. The CDR3 contains 16 residues. In germline, CDR1 is MDHEN, CDR2 SYDVKM. Here the CDR3 reads CASSNTPDRINQPQHF. CDR3 sequence (DNA): TGTGCCAGCAGTAACACTCCGGACAGAATCAATCAGCCCCAGCATTTT.

The chain recombines TRBV27 with TRBJ2-1; 8 nucleotides agree with TRBD2. The CDR3 length is 12 residues. Losses at the gene ends were 5 bases for V and 10 bases for J; bases not matched to a gene: 4. Per the germline V gene, CDR1 is MNHEY and CDR2 is SMNVEV (reference sequence). The CDR3 DNA sequence: TGTGCCAGCAGTCACTTAGCGGGAGAGCAGTTCTTC. This sequence encodes CASSHLAGEQFF.

This chain's CDR3 is CSASEGVEQYF. CDR3 coding DNA: TGCAGTGCATCCGAAGGGGTGGAGCAGTACTTC. V and J are TRBV20-1 and TRBJ2-7; D is possibly TRBD1 (5 bases). Germline values: CDR1 DFQATT, CDR2 SNEGSKA (reference sequence). The CDR3 length is 11 residues. V was clipped by 6 bases and J by 7 bases, with 13 bases between them.

The J gene is TRBJ2-7, the V gene TRBV7-8, with a tentative D call TRBD1 (5 bases). Germline assignment: CDR1 SGHVS and CDR2 FQNEAQ. V was trimmed by 0 bases and J by 6 bases, leaving 15 bases between them. The CDR3 spans 15 residues. The CDR3 DNA reads TGTGCCAGCAGCTTAGCGTCCCAGGGATTAGGCGAGCAGTACTTC. Translating gives CASSLASQGLGEQYF.

V usage is TRBV7-2 and J usage is TRBJ2-7; maybe TRBD2 (6 bases). The germline gives CDR1 SGHTA, CDR2 FQGNSA. V shed 2 bases and J shed 2 bases, with 10 bases lying between them. The CDR3 is 14 amino acids. DNA for the CDR3: TGTGCCAGCAGCTTATCCAGCGGGCCCTACGAGCAGTACTTC. This encodes CASSLSSGPYEQYF.

A few counts support this clone. The chain carries TRBV29-1 and TRBJ2-1; 7 bases are shared with TRBD1. This CDR3 has 15 residues. Germline V CDR1 and CDR2: SQVTM, ANQGSEA. The V and J ends lost 7 bases and 4 bases, in that order; junction bases with no gene match: 13. CDR3 in amino acids: CSAAHLDRTYNEQFF. As DNA, the CDR3 is TGCAGCGCCGCGCACCTGGACAGGACGTACAATGAGCAGTTCTTC.

This clone was observed a single time. An end of the junction differs from the germline gene, which may be a read error. The chain combines TRBV11-2 with TRBJ2-7, with D tentatively TRBD1 (6 bases). Per the germline V gene, CDR1 is SGHAT and CDR2 is FQNNGV. This CDR3 spans 15 amino acids. CDR3 in DNA: TGTGCCAGCAGCTTAGTCCGGGACACCCGTCATAGGTCTACTTTC. Translating gives CASSLVRDTRHRSTF.